The T cell receptor beta chain under discussion was sequenced for a study of blood T cell repertoires in COVID-19. The protocol was immunoSEQ multiplex PCR, while the TCRdb copy is restricted to in-frame clones and leaves out a portion. The data show 300,000 to 350,000 clones, about 90% seen once. The CDR3 length is 16 residues. The V and J ends lost 0 bases and 5 bases, in that order; junction bases with no gene match: 9. CDR1 is SGHTA and CDR2 is FQGNSA in the germline V gene. The sequence came from a woman between 18 and 30 years old who had recovered from COVID-19. Input material: peripheral blood. The V call is TRBV7-2, the J call TRBJ1-1, with TRBD1 matching over 7 bases. The CDR3 region is CASSLARGRRGTEAFF. In nucleotides, the CDR3 is TGTGCCAGCAGCTTAGCGAGGGGTCGCAGGGGGACTGAAGCTTTCTTT.